The clone carrying this T cell receptor beta chain was counted at least ten times. Its specificity is not known. This entry comes from a study of T cell repertoires in cytomegalovirus infection. One entry per CDR3 protein results from TCRdb running MiXCR on the reads. The repertoire holds fewer than 200,000 distinct CDR3 sequences, roughly an eighth seen once, with over 25% in the top ten. Trimming stripped 9 bases from V and 3 bases from J, with 15 bases between. This CDR3 spans 14 amino acids. Study outcomes and limitations: Predominance within the ex vivo response was attributable to HLA-C-restricted CMV-specific TCR beta clonotypes. Frequencies of public TCR beta families were cumulated, and this identified carriers of CMV plus the relevant HLA.

The gene calls are TRBV12-3 or TRBV12-4 and TRBJ1-3; D perhaps matches TRBD1 (5 bases). The sequence derives from a human donor in good health (CMV status not recorded). Some clones in this sample may be carry-over from other donors' samples. Sequencing was performed on PBMCs. Here the CDR3 reads CASSGYWLGNTIYF. The CDR3 DNA is TGTGCCAGTTCAGGGTATTGGCTTGGAAACACCATATATTTT.